The 24 T cell receptor beta chains presented below share a single source sample, sequenced in a study of blood T cell repertoires in COVID-19. Here immunoSEQ multiplex PCR was the method, and the copy in TCRdb shows in-frame clones only, minus some. The table shows 250,000 to 400,000 clones, with around 88% occurring only once. What was sequenced was peripheral blood. The receptor set was obtained from a woman aged 25 to 39 with COVID-19, enrolled during active disease.

This chain uses TRBV29-1 with TRBJ1-2, with TRBD1 matching 9 bases. Germline CDR1 SQVTM, CDR2 ANQGSEA. V lost 6 bases, J lost 6 bases, and 2 bases stayed unmatched. The CDR3 extends over 11 amino acids. The CDR3 nucleotides are TGCAGCGTGACAGGGGGTAATGGCTACACCTTC. Translation gives CSVTGGNGYTF. The complete variable domain, with remaining parts taken from reference TRBV29-1 and TRBJ1-2, reads SAVISQKPSRDICQRGTSLTIQCQVDSQVTMMFWYRQQPGQSLTLIATANQGSEATYESGFVIDKFPISRPNLTFSTLTVSNMSPEDSSIYLCSVTGGNGYTFGSGTRLTVV.

J is TRBJ1-1 and V is TRBV30, with a possible D match to TRBD1 (6 bases). V lost 0 bases to trimming and J lost 1 base, with 12 bases between them. This CDR3 is built from 15 residues. Germline lookup yields CDR1 GTSNPN and CDR2 SVGIG (reference sequence). CDR3 sequence (DNA): TGTGCCTGGAGTGTCGGGGCAGGGGCGAACACTGAAGCTTTCTTT. The encoded protein is CAWSVGAGANTEAFF.

The chain has TRBV12-3 or TRBV12-4 and TRBJ2-2; D is undetermined. With 7 bases removed from V and 5 bases from J, the gap between germline ends came to 11 bases. The length of the CDR3 is 13 residues. This CDR3 reads CASTVIRTGELFF. The DNA for the CDR3 is TGTGCCAGCACTGTTATCAGGACCGGGGAGCTGTTTTTT.

The V gene is TRBV6-4, the J gene TRBJ2-3; possible D gene TRBD2, 7 bases. This CDR3 comprises 15 residues. Trimming left V 2 bases short and J 2 bases short, with 11 bases between. Germline V lookup: CDR1 MRHNA, CDR2 SNTAGT. This chain's CDR3 is CASSDGRGHTDTQYF. In DNA form, the CDR3 reads TGTGCCAGCAGTGACGGGCGGGGGCACACAGATACGCAGTATTTT.

J is TRBJ1-4 and V is TRBV30, with D unclear. Trimming removed 1 base at V and 0 bases at J, with 6 bases between. From germline, CDR1 is GTSNPN and CDR2 SVGIG (reference sequence). The CDR3 extends over 14 amino acids. CDR3 in DNA: TGTGCCTGGAGTGACAAATCAACTAATGAAAAACTGTTTTTT. Its translation is CAWSDKSTNEKLFF. The complete variable domain, with remaining parts taken from reference TRBV30 and TRBJ1-4, reads SQTIHQWPATLVQPVGSPLSLECTVEGTSNPNLYWYRQAAGRGLQLLFYSVGIGQISSEVPQNLSASRPQDRQFILSSKKLLLSDSGFYLCAWSDKSTNEKLFFGSGTQLSVL.

The genes are TRBV7-9 and TRBJ1-2; possible D gene TRBD1, 5 bases. This CDR3 contains 13 residues. Trimming cost V 5 bases and J 5 bases, with 12 bases left between them. Germline V lookup: CDR1 SEHNR, CDR2 FQNEAQ (reference sequence). CDR3: CASSPSAGYGYTF. CDR3 in DNA: TGTGCCAGCAGCCCCAGCGCAGGGTATGGCTACACCTTC. The full variable domain, rest sourced from reference TRBV7-9 and TRBJ1-2, is DTGVSQNPRHKITKRGQNVTFRCDPISEHNRLYWYRQTLGQGPEFLTYFQNEAQLEKSRLLSDRFSAERPKGSFSTLEIQRTEQGDSAMYLCASSPSAGYGYTFGSGTRLTVV.

The chain employs TRBV27 and TRBJ2-7; TRBD1 matches 7 bases. The CDR3 totals 12 residues. Per germline, CDR1 MNHEY and CDR2 SMNVEV (reference sequence). Germline trimming cut 3 bases from V and 6 bases from J; bases unmatched to any gene: 2. The CDR3: CASSFRGREQYF. CDR3 nucleotides: TGTGCCAGCAGTTTTAGGGGGCGCGAGCAGTACTTC.

The chain couples TRBV14 to TRBJ1-2, with 7 positions matching TRBD1. Germline lookup yields CDR1 SGHDN and CDR2 FVKESK. The CDR3 is made up of 16 amino acids. With V trimmed by 5 bases and J by 5 bases, 14 bases remained unmatched. CDR3 DNA sequence: TGTGCCAGCAGCTCGCGACAGGGAAAATTTTCATATGGCTACACCTTC. Its translation: CASSSRQGKFSYGYTF.

This chain joins TRBV7-9 and TRBJ1-2; D is ambiguous. This CDR3 is 12 amino acids long. V shed 1 base and J shed 8 bases, with 8 bases lying between them. Per germline, CDR1 SEHNR and CDR2 FQNEAQ (reference sequence). CDR3 sequence (DNA): TGTGCCAGCAGCTTAGGAGGGAAGGGCTACACCTTC. It specifies CASSLGGKGYTF.

This chain joins TRBV7-3 and TRBJ2-2; possibly TRBD1 for D (7 bases). Germline V lookup: CDR1 SGHTA, CDR2 FQGTGA. V was shortened by 3 bases and J by 7 bases, with 15 bases between the two germline ends. CDR3 length: 15 amino acids. The CDR3 reads CASSFIQGGVGELFF. The CDR3 coding sequence is TGTGCCAGCAGCTTTATTCAGGGGGGAGTCGGGGAGCTGTTTTTT. Using reference TRBV7-3 and TRBJ2-2 for the parts outside the CDR3, the full variable domain is GAGVSQTPSNKVTEKGKYVELRCDPISGHTALYWYRQSLGQGPEFLIYFQGTGAADDSGLPNDRFFAVRPEGSVSTLKIQRTERGDSAVYLCASSFIQGGVGELFFGEGSRLTVL.

The V gene is TRBV5-1, the J gene TRBJ1-5; no reliable D call. The germline V and J ends were trimmed by 0 bases and 1 base, with 2 bases remaining between them. There are 13 residues in the CDR3. CDR1 SGHRS and CDR2 YFSETQ come from the germline V gene. CDR3 DNA: TGCGCCAGCAGCTTGGCGAGCAATCAGCCCCAGCATTTT. Its protein product is CASSLASNQPQHF. The whole variable domain, filled in from reference TRBV5-1 and TRBJ1-5, reads KAGVTQTPRYLIKTRGQQVTLSCSPISGHRSVSWYQQTPGQGLQFLFEYFSETQRNKGNFPGRFSGRQFSNSRSEMNVSTLELGDSALYLCASSLASNQPQHFGDGTRLSIL.

The CDR3 DNA sequence: TGTGCCAGCAGTCTAGATAGCAATCAGCCCCAGCATTTT. It encodes CASSLDSNQPQHF. The gene calls are TRBV28 and TRBJ1-5; D unresolved. With 5 bases removed from V and 0 bases from J, the gap between germline ends came to 5 bases. The germline V gene has CDR1 MDHEN and CDR2 SYDVKM. CDR3 size: 13 residues. The variable domain in full, completed from reference TRBV28 and TRBJ1-5, reads DVKVTQSSRYLVKRTGEKVFLECVQDMDHENMFWYRQDPGLGLRLIYFSYDVKMKEKGDIPEGYSVSREKKERFSLILESASTNQTSMYLCASSLDSNQPQHFGDGTRLSIL.

The rearrangement uses TRBV6-6 and TRBJ1-5; D is ambiguous. The CDR3 has 17 amino acids. V lost 5 bases to trimming and J lost 0 bases, with 17 bases between them. Germline V CDR1 and CDR2: MNHNY, SVGAGI (reference sequence). This chain's CDR3 is CASSPRGQRYSNQPQHF. CDR3 bases: TGTGCCAGCAGTCCCCGGGGTCAGCGGTATAGCAATCAGCCCCAGCATTTT.

The chain joins TRBV18 to TRBJ1-4; 10 nucleotides agree with TRBD1. The J segment lost 3 bases and the V segment lost 4 bases, leaving 5 bases of the junction unmatched. In germline, CDR1 is KGHSH, CDR2 LQKENI. This CDR3 is built from 16 residues. The CDR3 coding sequence is TGTGCCAGCTCACACAGACAGGGGGCGCCTAATGAAAAACTGTTTTTT. Its translation: CASSHRQGAPNEKLFF.

The rearrangement links TRBV9 to TRBJ1-6; D gene ambiguous. V lost 0 bases and J 13 bases, leaving 20 bases between the germline ends. The CDR3 contains 16 residues. Germline values: CDR1 SGDLS, CDR2 YYNGEE. The CDR3 coding sequence is TGTGCCAGCAGCGTAGGGGTAGGAGGGTCCGTTTCTCCCCTCCACTTT. Translating gives CASSVGVGGSVSPLHF. Full variable domain (missing parts from reference TRBV9 and TRBJ1-6): DSGVTQTPKHLITATGQRVTLRCSPRSGDLSVYWYQQSLDQGLQFLIQYYNGEERAKGNILERFSAQQFPDLHSELNLSSLELGDSALYFCASSVGVGGSVSPLHFGNGTRLTVT.

This clone was counted once. The rearrangement links TRBV3-1 (or the pseudogene TRBV3-2) to TRBJ1-3; D gene unclear. The CDR3 loop spans 15 amino acids. The germline gives CDR1 LGHDT, CDR2 YNNKEL (reference sequence). V dropped 4 bases and J dropped 7 bases, with 17 bases sitting between them. As DNA, the CDR3 is TGTGCCAGCAGCCCATTATGGTACCCTAGGAACACCATATATTTT. It translates to CASSPLWYPRNTIYF.

The chain recombines TRBV30 with TRBJ2-7; 8 bases are shared with TRBD2. This CDR3 spans 13 amino acids. V dropped 2 bases and J dropped 7; count of bases not matched to a gene: 7. Per the germline V gene, CDR1 is GTSNPN and CDR2 is SVGIG (reference sequence). The DNA for the CDR3 is TGTGCCTGGAGTATTCGCTCGGGGGGGGAGCAGTACTTC. This translates into CAWSIRSGGEQYF.

V usage is TRBV9 and J usage is TRBJ2-1; TRBD1 might be the D (5 bases). This CDR3 is built from 16 residues. Looked up from germline, CDR1 is SGDLS and CDR2 is YYNGEE. Trimming removed 4 bases from V and 10 bases from J, with 24 bases in between. CDR3 DNA sequence: TGTGCCAGCAGCCCCATCCAGGGTTTAGCTCTGAGCGAGCAGTTCTTC. Its protein is CASSPIQGLALSEQFF.

The chain joins TRBV6-6 to TRBJ1-2; D may be TRBD1 (6 bases). The ends were cut back, 2 bases at V and 8 bases at J, with 9 bases in the middle. The germline V gene encodes CDR1 MNHNY and CDR2 SVGAGI (reference sequence). The CDR3 is 12 residues long. CDR3 amino acids: CASSYMGAGYTF. The CDR3 nucleotides are TGTGCCAGCAGTTACATGGGGGCGGGCTACACCTTC.

The count of this clone is one. V usage is TRBV21-1 and J usage is TRBJ1-2. TRBV21-1 is reported as a pseudogene. This CDR3 comprises 14 residues. In DNA form, the CDR3 reads TGTGCCAGCAGCAAAGGGAGGAGGAACTATGGCTACACCTTC. Its translation is CASSKGRRNYGYTF.

The rearrangement links TRBV7-2 to TRBJ2-1; weak D call: TRBD2 (6 bases). The CDR3 is 14 residues long. Germline V gene data show CDR1 as SGHTA and CDR2 as FQGNSA. V shed 10 bases and J shed 12 bases, with 25 bases lying between them. CDR3 nucleotide sequence: TGTGCCACCCCCACTCGACTAGGCGGGTTGGGGCAGTTCTTC. This translates into CATPTRLGGLGQFF.

This sequence joins TRBV7-2 and TRBJ1-2, with TRBD1 matching over 9 bases. This CDR3 contains 12 residues. The ends lost 8 bases at V and 8 bases at J; junction bases unmatched: 6. The germline V gene encodes CDR1 SGHTA and CDR2 FQGNSA. Here the CDR3 reads CASGDRAGGYTF. The CDR3 DNA reads TGTGCCAGCGGGGACAGGGCGGGAGGCTACACCTTC.

This clone has only a few counts. J is TRBJ1-2 and V is TRBV5-1; D is ambiguous. The CDR3 covers 13 residues. Trimming took 4 bases from V and 8 from J, leaving 15 bases between them. Germline V gene lookup returns CDR1 SGHRS and CDR2 YFSETQ. DNA of the CDR3: TGCGCCAGCAGCCTAGATCTGAGTGGCGGCTACACCTTC. It specifies CASSLDLSGGYTF. Variable domain in full (rest from reference TRBV5-1 and TRBJ1-2): KAGVTQTPRYLIKTRGQQVTLSCSPISGHRSVSWYQQTPGQGLQFLFEYFSETQRNKGNFPGRFSGRQFSNSRSEMNVSTLELGDSALYLCASSLDLSGGYTFGSGTRLTVV.

A word on this clone: At the DNA level, this CDR3 is encoded by other sequences in the same sample as well. This sequence joins TRBV7-2 and TRBJ1-5, with 9 bases matching TRBD1. The trim removed 1 base at V and 2 bases at J, leaving 0 bases unmatched. This CDR3 has 15 residues. The germline V gene has CDR1 SGHTA and CDR2 FQGNSA. The CDR3 sequence is CASSLGTGGNQPQHF. In nucleotides, the CDR3 is TGTGCCAGCAGCTTAGGGACAGGGGGCAATCAGCCCCAGCATTTT.